One and the same sample provided the 27 T cell receptor beta chains below, sequenced in a study of T cell changes during pregnancy in multiple sclerosis. The table came from immunoSEQ multiplex PCR; TCRdb's copy has only in-frame clones and leaves some out. The table has roughly 59,000 clones, roughly 92% seen once; the top ten hold around 3%. The sample here was CD8+ T cells from peripheral blood mononuclear cells, taken in the second trimester of pregnancy. Receptors originate from a female donor with multiple sclerosis, enrolled in a pregnancy study.

The chain is built from TRBV5-1 and TRBJ2-2; possible D gene TRBD2, 6 bases. With 3 bases removed from V and 0 bases from J, the gap between germline ends came to 9 bases. The CDR3 runs 15 residues. Germline V CDR1 and CDR2: SGHRS, YFSETQ. The chain's CDR3 is CASSWRGSNTGELFF. CDR3 nucleotide sequence: TGCGCCAGCAGCTGGCGGGGCTCGAACACCGGGGAGCTGTTTTTT.

DNA of the CDR3: TGTGCCAGCAGTATAAACACTGAAGCTTTCTTT. It specifies CASSINTEAFF. The chain has TRBV28 and TRBJ1-1, with D unclear. The V and J ends lost 5 bases and 2 bases respectively, with 3 bases between them. The V gene's germline CDR1 is MDHEN and CDR2 SYDVKM. The CDR3 has 11 amino acids.

This clone was detected once. The V and J genes are TRBV23-1 and TRBJ1-1; 7 bases agree with TRBD1. TRBV23-1 is flagged as an ORF with uncertain function. J lost 1 base, V lost 0 bases, and 2 bases had no gene match. The CDR3 covers 15 residues. CDR3 bases: TGCGCCAGCAGTCAATCGGAGGGGGCGAACACTGAAGCTTTCTTT. It is translated as CASSQSEGANTEAFF.

The rearrangement uses TRBV27 and TRBJ2-7; 9 bases are a match to TRBD1. J was trimmed by 6 bases and V by 3 bases; bases with no gene match: 6. Germline CDR1 and CDR2: MNHEY and SMNVEV (reference sequence). CDR3 length: 14 amino acids. CDR3 amino acids: CASSFWGQGGEQYF. The CDR3, as DNA: TGTGCCAGCAGTTTCTGGGGACAGGGTGGCGAGCAGTACTTC.

The chain employs TRBV19 and TRBJ2-1, with TRBD2 matching over 12 bases. Trimming cost V 5 bases and J 4 bases; bases outside gene matches: 3. Germline CDR1 reads LNHDA; CDR2 reads SQIVND (reference sequence). The CDR3 runs to 15 residues. The CDR3 coding sequence is TGTGCCAGTAGTCGGACTAGCGGGGATTACAATGAGCAGTTCTTC. This sequence encodes CASSRTSGDYNEQFF. The entire variable domain, with the rest obtained from reference TRBV19 and TRBJ2-1, is as follows: DGGITQSPKYLFRKEGQNVTLSCEQNLNHDAMYWYRQDPGQGLRLIYYSQIVNDFQKGDIAEGYSVSREKKESFPLTVTSAQKNPTAFYLCASSRTSGDYNEQFFGPGTRLTVL.

The gene calls are TRBV5-6 and TRBJ2-3; 7 nucleotides line up with TRBD2. The junction had 8 bases not matched to a gene; V was cut back by 3 bases and J by 4 bases. Germline V gives CDR1 SGHDT, CDR2 YYEEEE. This CDR3 region has 15 residues. The CDR3 loop is CASSSVREGSDTQYF. Here the CDR3 DNA reads TGTGCCAGCAGCTCGGTAAGGGAGGGTTCAGATACGCAGTATTTT. Complete variable domain (other parts from reference TRBV5-6 and TRBJ2-3): DAGVTQSPTHLIKTRGQQVTLRCSPKSGHDTVSWYQQALGQGPQFIFQYYEEEERQRGNFPDRFSGHQFPNYSSELNVNALLLGDSALYLCASSSVREGSDTQYFGPGTRLTVL.

The rearrangement uses TRBV6-5 and TRBJ2-1, with D tentatively TRBD1 (6 bases). Germline V gene sequence: CDR1 MNHEY, CDR2 SVGAGI. The CDR3 consists of 14 residues. V was trimmed by 6 bases and J by 6 bases, leaving 15 bases between them. CDR3 bases: TGTGCCAGCAGAACGGGGACACCCAGCAATGAGCAGTTCTTC. Translated, it gives CASRTGTPSNEQFF.

The chain is built from TRBV7-9 and TRBJ2-3; no clear D. The CDR3 spans 13 residues. Germline lookup yields CDR1 SEHNR and CDR2 FQNEAQ (reference sequence). Trimming shortened V by 4 bases and J by 0 bases, and 5 bases separated the two germline ends. Here the CDR3 reads CASSSGSTDTQYF. The CDR3 coding sequence is TGTGCCAGCAGCTCAGGCAGCACAGATACGCAGTATTTT.

The V and J genes are TRBV19 and TRBJ1-4; TRBD1 aligns across 7 bases. The CDR3 loop spans 14 amino acids. The germline V gene has CDR1 LNHDA and CDR2 SQIVND (reference sequence). V lost 5 bases and J lost 5; bases outside the gene matches: 5. The CDR3 reads CASSLGQRNEKLFF. The CDR3 coding sequence is TGTGCCAGTAGTTTGGGACAGCGAAATGAAAAACTGTTTTTT. Filled out from reference TRBV19 and TRBJ1-4, the complete variable domain reads DGGITQSPKYLFRKEGQNVTLSCEQNLNHDAMYWYRQDPGQGLRLIYYSQIVNDFQKGDIAEGYSVSREKKESFPLTVTSAQKNPTAFYLCASSLGQRNEKLFFGSGTQLSVL.

V usage is TRBV28 and J usage is TRBJ1-3; a weak D match, TRBD1 (5 bases). The CDR3 extends over 15 amino acids. With 4 bases removed from V and 2 bases from J, the gap between germline ends came to 12 bases. CDR1 is MDHEN, CDR2 SYDVKM, per germline. In DNA form, the CDR3 reads TGTGCCAGCAGTTGGTCCGGGGGAACTGGAAACACCATATATTTT. Translation: CASSWSGGTGNTIYF.

The rearrangement links TRBV5-6 to TRBJ2-5; the D is unclear. CDR1 is SGHDT and CDR2 is YYEEEE in the germline V gene. The CDR3 loop spans 16 amino acids. Trimming removed 0 bases at V and 3 bases at J, with 15 bases between. The CDR3 sequence: CASSLEWYQVKETQYF. Written as DNA, the CDR3 is TGTGCCAGCAGCTTGGAGTGGTACCAGGTGAAAGAGACCCAGTACTTC.

The V call is TRBV6-5, the J call TRBJ2-7, with TRBD1 as a possible D gene (5 bases). The CDR3 covers 14 residues. The germline gives CDR1 MNHEY, CDR2 SVGAGI. Trimming pared 4 bases from V and 3 bases from J, leaving 13 bases between. CDR3 residues: CASSLRGHNYEQYF. The DNA of the CDR3 is TGTGCCAGCAGTTTAAGAGGACACAACTACGAGCAGTACTTC.

The CDR3 here is CARPLAGEQFF. CDR3 coding DNA: TGTGCCAGGCCACTAGCGGGGGAGCAGTTCTTC. The chain links TRBV2 to TRBJ2-1; 10 nucleotides align to TRBD2. Looked up from germline, CDR1 is SNHLY and CDR2 is FYNNEI. Trimming removed 9 bases from V and 10 bases from J; junction bases left unmatched: 3. The CDR3 totals 11 residues.

This chain uses TRBV6-5 with TRBJ2-5; D gene unclear. CDR3 length equals 13 residues. Germline values: CDR1 MNHEY, CDR2 SVGAGI. The V end lost 3 bases, the J end lost 9 bases, and 14 bases lay between the germline ends. The CDR3 region has the DNA TGTGCCAGCAGTTATGGCCGAGCGAGGCCCCAGTACTTC. This sequence encodes CASSYGRARPQYF.

The chain uses TRBV19 and TRBJ1-1; D ambiguous. Deletions cut 6 bases from V and 2 bases from J, with 7 bases between. The CDR3 runs to 12 residues. Germline lookup yields CDR1 LNHDA and CDR2 SQIVND (reference sequence). DNA for the CDR3: TGTGCCAGTAGCACAGTTAACACTGAAGCTTTCTTT. As protein: CASSTVNTEAFF.

This chain connects TRBV7-9 to TRBJ1-3; weak D call: TRBD1 (6 bases). The CDR3 consists of 17 residues. Trimming stripped 2 bases from V and 0 bases from J, with 14 bases between. Germline CDR1 and CDR2: SEHNR and FQNEAQ (reference sequence). CDR3 DNA: TGTGCCAGCAGCTTAAACAGGGCATCAATCTCTGGAAACACCATATATTTT. Its translation: CASSLNRASISGNTIYF.

This chain uses TRBV7-2 with TRBJ2-3; TRBD2 agrees at 8 bases. This CDR3 has 15 residues. The trim removed 3 bases at V and 4 bases at J, leaving 6 bases unmatched. Germline V gives CDR1 SGHTA, CDR2 FQGNSA. CDR3 residues: CASSFEREPPDTQYF. In nucleotides, the CDR3 is TGTGCCAGCAGCTTCGAGCGGGAGCCCCCAGATACGCAGTATTTT.

This chain links TRBV2 with TRBJ2-1, with D possibly matching TRBD1 (6 bases). Trimming pared 5 bases from V and 8 bases from J, leaving 16 bases between. This CDR3 region has 14 residues. Looked up from germline, CDR1 is SNHLY and CDR2 is FYNNEI. This chain's CDR3 is CASSPLSQGYEQFF. The CDR3 DNA reads TGTGCCAGCAGTCCTCTTTCACAGGGCTATGAGCAGTTCTTC.

CDR3 nucleotide sequence: TGCAGCGTTGTCCCCGGAGAAGAGACCCAGTACTTC. It codes for CSVVPGEETQYF. This chain connects TRBV29-1 to TRBJ2-5; D not certain. This CDR3 spans 12 amino acids. In germline, CDR1 is SQVTM, CDR2 ANQGSEA. V was shortened by 4 bases and J by 3 bases, with 9 bases between the two germline ends.

The chain carries TRBV10-2 and TRBJ2-7, with D maybe TRBD2 (5 bases). The V gene lost 4 bases and the J gene lost 2 bases, with 12 bases spanning the gap. CDR1 WSHSY and CDR2 SAAADI come from the germline V gene. The CDR3 extends over 14 amino acids. The CDR3 bases are TGCGCCAGCAGTGGAGGGCGGGTGGCCTACGAGCAGTACTTC. Encoded protein: CASSGGRVAYEQYF.

The chain employs TRBV4-1 and TRBJ2-7, with D uncertain. Germline V lookup: CDR1 MGHRA, CDR2 YSYEKL. CDR3 length: 14 amino acids. The V end was cut by 0 bases, the J end by 6 bases, with 12 bases between. This CDR3 reads CASSQDGVALEQYF. Written as DNA, the CDR3 is TGCGCCAGCAGCCAAGATGGAGTAGCCCTCGAGCAGTACTTC.

This chain links TRBV5-4 with TRBJ2-7; TRBD2 is a possible D gene (6 bases). V dropped 2 bases and J dropped 2 bases, with 8 bases sitting between them. CDR1 is SGHNT and CDR2 is YYREEE in the germline V gene (reference sequence). The CDR3 sequence is 13 residues long. The CDR3 sequence: CASSFGSTYEQYF. The DNA of the CDR3 is TGTGCCAGCAGCTTCGGGAGTACCTACGAGCAGTACTTC.

The V and J genes are TRBV5-6 and TRBJ1-1; 9 positions agree with TRBD1. Trimming at V came to 4 bases and at J to 3 bases, leaving 4 bases not matched to a gene. This CDR3 has 14 amino acids. Germline assignment: CDR1 SGHDT and CDR2 YYEEEE. The CDR3 bases are TGTGCCAGCAGCCCGGACAGGGGATACACTGAAGCTTTCTTT. This translates into CASSPDRGYTEAFF.

This clone was seen a single time. The gene calls are TRBV6-1 and TRBJ1-5; a possible D gene is TRBD1 (5 bases). The CDR3 consists of 15 residues. The V gene lost 2 bases and the J gene lost 7 bases, with 15 bases spanning the gap. CDR1 and CDR2 from the germline V gene are MNHNS and SASEGT. The CDR3 DNA sequence: TGTGCCAGCAGTGAATGGGGGGGGAGTAACCAGCCCCAGCATTTT. Residues: CASSEWGGSNQPQHF.

V usage is TRBV9 and J usage is TRBJ2-1, with D possibly being TRBD2 (6 bases). Germline V gene lookup returns CDR1 SGDLS and CDR2 YYNGEE. The CDR3 runs to 16 residues. V was clipped by 2 bases and J by 3 bases, with 15 bases between them. CDR3 nucleotides: TGTGCCAGCAGCGTTCAGGTAGCGGTAAACTACAATGAGCAGTTCTTC. Residues: CASSVQVAVNYNEQFF. Based on the CDR3 plus reference TRBV9 and TRBJ2-1, the full variable domain is DSGVTQTPKHLITATGQRVTLRCSPRSGDLSVYWYQQSLDQGLQFLIQYYNGEERAKGNILERFSAQQFPDLHSELNLSSLELGDSALYFCASSVQVAVNYNEQFFGPGTRLTVL.

The chain links TRBV11-2 to TRBJ1-2; D is perhaps TRBD1 (5 bases). CDR1 and CDR2 from the germline V gene are SGHAT and FQNNGV. Trimming stripped 3 bases from V and 4 bases from J, with 18 bases between. CDR3 length: 16 amino acids. CDR3 sequence: CASSFFLAGPIYGYTF. The CDR3 nucleotides are TGTGCCAGCAGCTTTTTCTTGGCGGGACCGATCTATGGCTACACCTTC.

The chain joins TRBV6-5 to TRBJ1-3; TRBD1 matches 7 bases. This CDR3 comprises 14 residues. V was pared by 4 bases and J by 4 bases, with 4 bases of the junction left unmatched. Germline V lookup: CDR1 MNHEY, CDR2 SVGAGI. The CDR3 coding sequence is TGTGCCAGCAGTTGGGGACAGCCCGGAAACACCATATATTTT. It yields the protein CASSWGQPGNTIYF.